This T cell receptor (beta chain) was captured by sequencing in a study of blood T cell repertoires in COVID-19. The assay was immunoSEQ multiplex PCR, and TCRdb's table has in-frame clones only and misses some. Found here are under 250,000 clones, roughly 91% of them singletons; the top ten hold less than 4.5%. The germline V gene encodes CDR1 LNHDA and CDR2 SQIVND (reference sequence). This CDR3 has 16 residues. V lost 1 base and J lost 7, with 14 bases in between. The TCR sequence derives from a woman in her twenties or thirties with acute COVID-19. What was sequenced was PBMCs or T cells enriched from blood (not recorded which). The V call is TRBV19, the J call TRBJ1-6; no reliable D call. Here the CDR3 reads CASSIAAGAGNSPLHF. As DNA, the CDR3 is TGTGCCAGTAGTATAGCCGCGGGAGCCGGGAATTCACCCCTCCACTTT.